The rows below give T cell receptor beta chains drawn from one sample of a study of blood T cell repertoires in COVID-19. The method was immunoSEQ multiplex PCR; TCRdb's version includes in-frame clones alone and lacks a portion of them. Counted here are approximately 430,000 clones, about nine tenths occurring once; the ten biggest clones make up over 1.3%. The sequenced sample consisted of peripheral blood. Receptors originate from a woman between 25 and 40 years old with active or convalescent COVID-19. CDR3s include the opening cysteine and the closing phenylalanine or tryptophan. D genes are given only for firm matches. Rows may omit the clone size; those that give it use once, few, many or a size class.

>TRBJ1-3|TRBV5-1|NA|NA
TGCGCCAGCACACCACAGGGAATCGGAAACACCATATATTTT
CASTPQGIGNTIYF
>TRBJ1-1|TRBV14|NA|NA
TGTGCCAGCAGCCAAGCCCCCGGGAGGAACACTGAAGCTTTCTTT
CASSQAPGRNTEAFF
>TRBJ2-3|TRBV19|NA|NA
TGTGCCAGTAGTATAGGTGGTTTCGGGCGGACACGCACAGATACGCAGTATTTT
CASSIGGFGRTRTDTQYF
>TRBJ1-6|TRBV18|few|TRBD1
TGTGCCAGCTCACACTCAAAAGGAGGGGGCTGGAGTAATTCACCCCTCCACTTT
CASSHSKGGGWSNSPLHF
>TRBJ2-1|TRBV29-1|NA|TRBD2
TGCAGCGTGGGGCGGAGAGCGGGAGTGTACAATGAGCAGTTCTTC
CSVGRRAGVYNEQFF
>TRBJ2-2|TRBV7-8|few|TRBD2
TGTGCCAGCAGCTTAGGGGCTAGCGGGATTACCGGGGAGCTGTTTTTT
CASSLGASGITGELFF
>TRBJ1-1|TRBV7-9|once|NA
TGTGCCAGCAGCTATTACAGGGACACTGAAGCTTTCTTT
CASSYYRDTEAFF
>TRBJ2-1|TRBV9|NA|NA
TGTGCCAGCAGCCCCCGGGACTTCAGCAATGAGCAGTTCTTC
CASSPRDFSNEQFF
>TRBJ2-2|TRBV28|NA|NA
TGTGCCACCGCAGGGGCAGGGGACGTCACCGGGGAGCTGTTTTTT
CATAGAGDVTGELFF
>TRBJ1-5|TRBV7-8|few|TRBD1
TGTGCCAGCAGCTTAGCCCCGGGACAGGGTAATAATCAGCCCCAGCATTTT
CASSLAPGQGNNQPQHF